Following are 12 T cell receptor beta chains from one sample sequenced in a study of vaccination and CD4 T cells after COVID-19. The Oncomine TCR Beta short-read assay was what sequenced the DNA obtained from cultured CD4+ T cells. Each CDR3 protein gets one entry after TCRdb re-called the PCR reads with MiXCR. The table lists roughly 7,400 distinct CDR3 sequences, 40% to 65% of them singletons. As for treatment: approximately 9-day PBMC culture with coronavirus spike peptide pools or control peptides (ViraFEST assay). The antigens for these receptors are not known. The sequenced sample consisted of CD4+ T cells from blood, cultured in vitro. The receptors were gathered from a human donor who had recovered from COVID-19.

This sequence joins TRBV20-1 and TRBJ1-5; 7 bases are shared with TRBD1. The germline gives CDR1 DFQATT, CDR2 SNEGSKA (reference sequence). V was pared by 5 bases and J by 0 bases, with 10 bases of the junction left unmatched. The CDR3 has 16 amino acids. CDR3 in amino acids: CSALQGTAYSNQPQHF. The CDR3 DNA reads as TGCAGTGCTTTGCAAGGGACAGCTTATAGCAATCAGCCCCAGCATTTT.

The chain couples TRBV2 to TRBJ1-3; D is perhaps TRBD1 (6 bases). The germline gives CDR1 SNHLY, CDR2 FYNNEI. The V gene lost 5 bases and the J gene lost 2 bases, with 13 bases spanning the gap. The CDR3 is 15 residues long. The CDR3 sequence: CASSSNRVAGNTIYF. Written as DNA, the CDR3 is TGTGCCAGCAGTTCGAACAGGGTTGCTGGAAACACCATATATTTT.

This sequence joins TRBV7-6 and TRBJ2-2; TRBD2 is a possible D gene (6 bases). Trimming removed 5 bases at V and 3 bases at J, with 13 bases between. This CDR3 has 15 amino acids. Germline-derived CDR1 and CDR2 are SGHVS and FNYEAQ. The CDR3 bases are TGTGCCAGCAGCCGCCGGACGGGAGACACCGGGGAGCTGTTTTTT. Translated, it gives CASSRRTGDTGELFF. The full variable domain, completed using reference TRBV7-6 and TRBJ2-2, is GAGVSQSPRYKVTKRGQDVALRCDPISGHVSLYWYRQALGQGPEFLTYFNYEAQQDKSGLPNDRFSAERPEGSISTLTIQRTEQRDSAMYRCASSRRTGDTGELFFGEGSRLTVL.

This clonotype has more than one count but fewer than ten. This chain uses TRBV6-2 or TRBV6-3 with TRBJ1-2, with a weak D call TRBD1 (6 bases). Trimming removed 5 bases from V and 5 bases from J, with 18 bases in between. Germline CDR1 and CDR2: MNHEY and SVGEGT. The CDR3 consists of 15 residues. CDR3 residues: CASSAWGRNLYGYTF. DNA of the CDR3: TGTGCCAGCAGTGCGTGGGGGCGCAACCTTTATGGCTACACCTTC.

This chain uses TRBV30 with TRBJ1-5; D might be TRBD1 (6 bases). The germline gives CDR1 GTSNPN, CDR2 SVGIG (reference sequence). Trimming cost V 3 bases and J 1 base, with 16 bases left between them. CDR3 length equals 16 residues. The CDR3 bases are TGTGCCTGGAGCCGAGGGGGGGTAGGGAGCAATCAGCCCCAGCATTTT. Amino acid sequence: CAWSRGGVGSNQPQHF.

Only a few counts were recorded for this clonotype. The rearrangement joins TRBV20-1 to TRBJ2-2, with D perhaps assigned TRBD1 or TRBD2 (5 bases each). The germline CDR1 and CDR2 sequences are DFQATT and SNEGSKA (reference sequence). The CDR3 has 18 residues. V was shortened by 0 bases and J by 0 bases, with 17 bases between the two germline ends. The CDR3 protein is CSARDGRGLLSNTGELFF. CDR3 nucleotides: TGCAGTGCTAGAGATGGACGGGGCCTGCTCTCGAACACCGGGGAGCTGTTTTTT.

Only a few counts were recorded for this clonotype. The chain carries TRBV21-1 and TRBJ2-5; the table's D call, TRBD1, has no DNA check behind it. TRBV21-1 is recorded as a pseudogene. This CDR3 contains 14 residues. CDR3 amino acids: CASSNLGQRETQYF. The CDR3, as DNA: TGTGCCAGCAGCAACTTGGGACAGCGGGAGACCCAGTACTTC.

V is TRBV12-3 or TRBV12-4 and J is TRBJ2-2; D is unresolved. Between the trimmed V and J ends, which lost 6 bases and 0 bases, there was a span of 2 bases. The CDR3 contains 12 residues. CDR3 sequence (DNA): TGTGCCAGCAGCTCGAACACCGGGGAGCTGTTTTTT. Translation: CASSSNTGELFF.

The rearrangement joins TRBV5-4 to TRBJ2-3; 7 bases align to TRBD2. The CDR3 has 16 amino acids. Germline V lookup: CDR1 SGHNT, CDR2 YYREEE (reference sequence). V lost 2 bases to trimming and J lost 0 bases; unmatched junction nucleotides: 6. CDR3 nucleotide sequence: TGTGCCAGCAGCTTCGGGGGGTCCCCTAGCACAGATACGCAGTATTTT. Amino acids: CASSFGGSPSTDTQYF.

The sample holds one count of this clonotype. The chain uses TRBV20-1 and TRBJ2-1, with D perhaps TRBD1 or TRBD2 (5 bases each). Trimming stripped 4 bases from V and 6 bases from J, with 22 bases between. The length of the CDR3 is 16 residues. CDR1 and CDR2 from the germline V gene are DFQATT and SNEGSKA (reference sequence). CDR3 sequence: CSAIETDRGSLNEQFF. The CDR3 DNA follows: TGCAGTGCTATCGAAACCGACAGAGGGAGTCTCAATGAGCAGTTCTTC.

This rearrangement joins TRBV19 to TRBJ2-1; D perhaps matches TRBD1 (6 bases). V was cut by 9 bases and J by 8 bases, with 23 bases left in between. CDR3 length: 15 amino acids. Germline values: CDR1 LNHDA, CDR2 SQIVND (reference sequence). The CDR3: CASQQQGRATYEQFF. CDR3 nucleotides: TGTGCCAGCCAACAACAGGGAAGAGCTACGTATGAGCAGTTCTTC. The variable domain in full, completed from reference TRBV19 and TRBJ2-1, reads DGGITQSPKYLFRKEGQNVTLSCEQNLNHDAMYWYRQDPGQGLRLIYYSQIVNDFQKGDIAEGYSVSREKKESFPLTVTSAQKNPTAFYLCASQQQGRATYEQFFGPGTRLTVL.

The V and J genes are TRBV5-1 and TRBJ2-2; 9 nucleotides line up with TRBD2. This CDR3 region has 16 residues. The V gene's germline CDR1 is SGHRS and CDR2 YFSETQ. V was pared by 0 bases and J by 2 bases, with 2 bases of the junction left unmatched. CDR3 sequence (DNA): TGCGCCAGCAGCTTGGCTCTAGCGGGAAACACCGGGGAGCTGTTTTTT. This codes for CASSLALAGNTGELFF.